The 7 T cell receptor beta chains in this list originate from one sample, sequenced in a study of metastatic and nonmetastatic thyroid tumors. All patients were treatment-naive before thyroid surgery. TCRdb reprocessed the PCR reads via MiXCR. The table lists approximately 40,000 clones, roughly 20% of them singletons. Material: blood. These receptors were collected from a female donor with papillary thyroid cancer or a benign thyroid nodule (not recorded which). Some clones in this sample may be carry-over from other donors' samples.

This clone has at least ten counts. The chain uses TRBV2 and TRBJ2-1, with 9 nucleotides matching TRBD2. The CDR3 loop spans 15 amino acids. Trimming at V came to 7 bases and at J to 5 bases, leaving 9 bases not matched to a gene. The germline CDR1 and CDR2 sequences are SNHLY and FYNNEI. The CDR3 sequence: CASTVTSGGNNEQFF. DNA of the CDR3: TGTGCCAGCACCGTGACTAGCGGAGGAAACAATGAGCAGTTCTTC.

The chain uses TRBV7-2 and TRBJ2-7; D is perhaps TRBD1 (6 bases). Germline V gene lookup returns CDR1 SGHTA and CDR2 FQGNSA. With 5 bases removed from V and 0 bases from J, the gap between germline ends came to 14 bases. The length of the CDR3 is 15 residues. DNA for the CDR3: TGTGCCAGCAGCGCGGTAGGGGGTCCCTCCTACGAGCAGTACTTC. It translates to CASSAVGGPSYEQYF.

This clone came up many times. The rearrangement uses TRBV19 and TRBJ1-1, with 7 bases matching TRBD1. Per germline, CDR1 LNHDA and CDR2 SQIVND (reference sequence). J gave up 3 bases and V 3 bases, and 7 bases lay outside the gene matches. The CDR3 consists of 15 residues. CDR3 protein: CASSIPRQGHTEAFF. Written as DNA, the CDR3 is TGTGCCAGTAGTATCCCCAGACAGGGCCACACTGAAGCTTTCTTT. The complete variable domain, with remaining parts taken from reference TRBV19 and TRBJ1-1, reads DGGITQSPKYLFRKEGQNVTLSCEQNLNHDAMYWYRQDPGQGLRLIYYSQIVNDFQKGDIAEGYSVSREKKESFPLTVTSAQKNPTAFYLCASSIPRQGHTEAFFGQGTRLTVV.

At least ten counts were recorded for this clone. The chain uses TRBV5-1 and TRBJ1-2; maybe TRBD1 (6 bases). This CDR3 has 14 residues. CDR1 SGHRS and CDR2 YFSETQ come from the germline V gene. Trimming cost V 4 bases and J 7 bases, with 17 bases left between them. The CDR3 DNA follows: TGCGCCAGCAGCCCGGAGGGGGGGCTGGGTGGCTACACCTTC. This translates into CASSPEGGLGGYTF.

With respect to this clone: Different DNA sequences within this sample yield the same CDR3. This CDR3 is CASSLAPVLEETQYF. As DNA, the CDR3 is TGTGCCAGCAGCTTAGCGCCAGTGCTGGAAGAGACCCAGTACTTC. The rearrangement uses TRBV7-9 and TRBJ2-5; D is unresolved. The CDR3 consists of 15 residues. Trimming shortened V by 0 bases and J by 3 bases, and 11 bases separated the two germline ends. From germline, CDR1 is SEHNR and CDR2 FQNEAQ (reference sequence).

This clone showed up just once. A single base separates this from a much larger clone, so it may be a read error. The same CDR3 is also encoded by other DNA sequences in this sample. The chain is built from TRBV30 and TRBJ2-5, with a tentative D call TRBD1 (6 bases). Trimming removed 7 bases from V and 5 bases from J, with 17 bases in between. The CDR3 is made up of 13 amino acids. The germline V gene encodes CDR1 GTSNPN and CDR2 SVGIG (reference sequence). CDR3 bases: TGTGCCTTCCTGAGGGGTCAGGGGGAGACCCAGTACTTC. Translating gives CAFLRGQGETQYF.

This clone was counted ten times or more. This chain connects TRBV5-1 to TRBJ2-2; no clear D. The germline V and J ends were trimmed by 1 base and 3 bases, with 7 bases remaining between them. The CDR3 is 14 residues long. Looked up from germline, CDR1 is SGHRS and CDR2 is YFSETQ. CDR3 bases: TGCGCCAGCAGCTTGCGGGCGGACACCGGGGAGCTGTTTTTT. This gives the protein CASSLRADTGELFF.